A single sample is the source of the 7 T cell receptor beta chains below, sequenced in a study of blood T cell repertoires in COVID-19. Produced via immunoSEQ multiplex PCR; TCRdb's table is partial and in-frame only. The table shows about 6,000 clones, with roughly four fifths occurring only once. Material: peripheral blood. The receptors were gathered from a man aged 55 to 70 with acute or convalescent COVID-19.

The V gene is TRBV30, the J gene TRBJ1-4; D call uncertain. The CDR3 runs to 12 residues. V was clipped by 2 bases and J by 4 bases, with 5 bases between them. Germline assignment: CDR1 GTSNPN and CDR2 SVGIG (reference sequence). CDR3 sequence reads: CAWSPVNEKLFF. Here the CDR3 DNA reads TGTGCCTGGAGTCCAGTTAATGAAAAACTGTTTTTT.

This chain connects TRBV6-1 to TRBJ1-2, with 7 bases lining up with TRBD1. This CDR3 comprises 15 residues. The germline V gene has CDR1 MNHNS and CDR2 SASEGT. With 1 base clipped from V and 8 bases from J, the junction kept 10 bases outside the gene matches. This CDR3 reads CASSEVVWDSRGYTF. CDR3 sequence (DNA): TGTGCCAGCAGTGAAGTTGTATGGGACAGCAGGGGCTACACCTTC.

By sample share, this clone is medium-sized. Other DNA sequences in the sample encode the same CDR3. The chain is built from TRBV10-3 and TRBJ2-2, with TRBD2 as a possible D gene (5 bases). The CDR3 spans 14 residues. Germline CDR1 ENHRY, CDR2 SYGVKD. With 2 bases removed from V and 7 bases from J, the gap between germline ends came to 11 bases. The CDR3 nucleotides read TGTGCCATCAGTGAGAATTTCGAGGGCGGGGAGCTGTTTTTT. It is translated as CAISENFEGGELFF.

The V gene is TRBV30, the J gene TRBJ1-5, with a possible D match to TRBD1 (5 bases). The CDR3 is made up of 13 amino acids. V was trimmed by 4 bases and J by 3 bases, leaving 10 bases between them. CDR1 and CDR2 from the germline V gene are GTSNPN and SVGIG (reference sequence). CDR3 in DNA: TGTGCCTGGACCTCGGACAACAATCAGCCCCAGCATTTT. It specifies CAWTSDNNQPQHF.

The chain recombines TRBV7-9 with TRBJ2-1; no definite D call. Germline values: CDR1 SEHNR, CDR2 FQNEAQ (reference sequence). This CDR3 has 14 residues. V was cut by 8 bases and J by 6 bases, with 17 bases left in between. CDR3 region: CASSLDWLGNEQFF. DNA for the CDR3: TGTGCCAGCTCCCTCGACTGGTTGGGCAATGAGCAGTTCTTC.

The CDR3 DNA sequence: TGCGCCAGCAGCAAAACAGGGGGCCCTGGCTACACCTTC. As protein: CASSKTGGPGYTF. V and J are TRBV5-1 and TRBJ1-2, with 9 bases identical to TRBD1. CDR1 and CDR2 (germline): SGHRS, YFSETQ. Unmatched junction bases numbered 5, after V lost 4 bases and J lost 7 bases. This CDR3 has 13 amino acids.

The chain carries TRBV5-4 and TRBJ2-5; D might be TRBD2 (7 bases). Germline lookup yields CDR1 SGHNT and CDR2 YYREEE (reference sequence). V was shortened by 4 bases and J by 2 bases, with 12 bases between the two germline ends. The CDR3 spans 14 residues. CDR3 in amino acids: CASSLAGAQETQYF. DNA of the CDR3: TGTGCCAGCAGCCTTGCGGGGGCACAAGAGACCCAGTACTTC.